A single sample is the source of the 17 T cell receptor beta chains below, sequenced in a study of blood T cell repertoires in COVID-19. The protocol was immunoSEQ multiplex PCR, while the TCRdb copy is restricted to in-frame clones and leaves out a portion. Of fewer than 700,000 clones in the sample, about 89% were seen once. Source material: peripheral blood. These receptors originate from a woman between 50 and 59 years old with COVID-19, enrolled during active disease.

For the CDR3, the DNA is TGTGCCACTACAGGGCTGAACACTGAAGCTTTCTTT. Translation: CATTGLNTEAFF. This chain joins TRBV6-5 and TRBJ1-1, with D possibly being TRBD1 (6 bases). This CDR3 has 12 amino acids. V lost 10 bases, J lost 0 bases, and 9 bases lay in between. Germline CDR1 and CDR2: MNHEY and SVGAGI.

The CDR3 here is CASSTTNRGLVSSGANVLTF. Written as DNA, the CDR3 is TGTGCCAGCAGCACAACTAACAGGGGGCTTGTGAGTTCTGGGGCCAACGTCCTGACTTTC. The chain joins TRBV7-9 to TRBJ2-6; 9 nucleotides align to TRBD1. Per the germline V gene, CDR1 is SEHNR and CDR2 is FQNEAQ (reference sequence). This CDR3 region has 20 residues. Trimming cost V 5 bases and J 1 base; bases outside gene matches: 15.

The count of this clone is one. The V gene is TRBV6-5, the J gene TRBJ2-6; D unresolved. The V end was cut by 2 bases, the J end by 0 bases, with 5 bases between. The CDR3 is 15 amino acids. Germline V gene sequence: CDR1 MNHEY, CDR2 SVGAGI. In DNA, the CDR3 is TGTGCCAGCAGTTACCTGGCCTCTGGGGCCAACGTCCTGACTTTC. Its protein product is CASSYLASGANVLTF.

The count of this clone is one. V and J are TRBV6-2 or TRBV6-3 and TRBJ1-1, with unresolved D. V lost 0 bases and J lost 4, with 12 bases in between. CDR1 and CDR2 (germline): MNHEY, SVGEGT. CDR3 size: 15 residues. CDR3 DNA: TGTGCCAGCAGTTACTCGAATACGGGGAGCACTGAAGCTTTCTTT. This encodes CASSYSNTGSTEAFF.

The chain uses TRBV9 and TRBJ2-7, with a tentative D call TRBD2 (7 bases). V lost 4 bases, J lost 0 bases, and 17 bases lay in between. The CDR3 loop spans 16 amino acids. The germline gives CDR1 SGDLS, CDR2 YYNGEE. The CDR3 DNA sequence: TGTGCCAGCAGCCCTCGGGGGCGGGGGACCTCCTACGAGCAGTACTTC. Translating gives CASSPRGRGTSYEQYF.

This chain joins TRBV4-2 and TRBJ2-3; 11 bases align to TRBD1. In germline, CDR1 is LGHNA, CDR2 YNFKEQ. J lost 5 bases, V lost 6 bases, and 4 bases had no gene match. This CDR3 region has 14 residues. CDR3 sequence: CASSGDRGGDTQYF. The CDR3 DNA is TGTGCCAGCAGTGGGGACAGGGGGGGAGATACGCAGTATTTT.

This clone was detected once. The J gene is TRBJ2-7, the V gene TRBV18, with 7 bases aligning to TRBD1. The CDR3 runs 13 residues. The germline CDR1 and CDR2 sequences are KGHSH and LQKENI. J gave up 4 bases and V 2 bases, and 2 bases lay outside the gene matches. CDR3 coding DNA: TGTGCCAGCTCACCAGACAGGGAGTACGAGCAGTACTTC. It is translated as CASSPDREYEQYF.

Regarding this clone: At one end the junction does not follow the germline gene, possibly because of a read error. The chain couples TRBV5-1 to TRBJ1-2; D uncertain. The CDR3 totals 15 residues. Germline CDR1 reads SGHRS; CDR2 reads YFSETQ. The CDR3 spells CASSLGPQSNYGYTF. The CDR3 DNA reads as TGCGCCAGCAGCTTGGGGCCACAAAGCAACTATGGCTACACTTTC.

The genes are TRBV28 and TRBJ1-6; TRBD1 matches at 8 bases. J was trimmed by 8 bases and V by 6 bases; bases with no gene match: 6. Germline V CDR1 and CDR2: MDHEN, SYDVKM. This CDR3 is built from 14 residues. CDR3 in DNA: TGTGCCAGCAGACCGACAGGGGAAGATTCACCCCTCCACTTT. Translated, it gives CASRPTGEDSPLHF.

The chain carries TRBV6-5 and TRBJ1-5, with D possibly TRBD1 on 6 matching bases. This CDR3 spans 14 amino acids. The V end lost 2 bases, the J end lost 5 bases, and 10 bases lay between the germline ends. The germline gives CDR1 MNHEY, CDR2 SVGAGI. The CDR3 DNA follows: TGTGCCAGCAGTTACAGACAGGTGGATCAGCCCCAGCATTTT. Translated, it gives CASSYRQVDQPQHF.

The gene calls are TRBV6-6 and TRBJ2-7; perhaps TRBD2 as D (6 bases). The CDR3 totals 14 residues. Germline-derived CDR1 and CDR2 are MNHNY and SVGAGI (reference sequence). The V and J ends lost 2 bases and 4 bases respectively, with 12 bases between them. DNA of the CDR3: TGTGCCAGCAGTTACCCCGCCGCGGGGTACGAGCAGTACTTC. This sequence encodes CASSYPAAGYEQYF.

J is TRBJ1-2 and V is TRBV29-1; 7 nucleotides agree with TRBD1. The CDR3 has 14 residues. Germline trimming cut 2 bases from V and 1 base from J; bases unmatched to any gene: 4. Germline V lookup: CDR1 SQVTM, CDR2 ANQGSEA. The CDR3 DNA follows: TGCAGCGTTGAAAGGCAGGGGGTTAACTATGGCTACACCTTC. It codes for CSVERQGVNYGYTF.

This sequence joins TRBV27 and TRBJ2-5, with 8 positions matching TRBD2. The CDR3 consists of 16 residues. V gave up 3 bases and J gave up 7 bases; unmatched junction bases: 13. The germline V gene encodes CDR1 MNHEY and CDR2 SMNVEV (reference sequence). The CDR3 nucleotides read TGTGCCAGCAGTTTTACTGGCGGGGGGACCCTCGGGACCCAGTACTTC. Amino acids: CASSFTGGGTLGTQYF.

This clone came up a few times. The chain has TRBV5-1 and TRBJ1-2; no clear D. Trimming took 4 bases from V and 4 from J, leaving 11 bases between them. The germline V gene has CDR1 SGHRS and CDR2 YFSETQ. The CDR3 spans 13 residues. The CDR3 DNA reads as TGCGCCAGCAGCCGGAGTATCCCCTATGGCTACACCTTC. Translating it yields CASSRSIPYGYTF.

The V and J genes are TRBV7-5 and TRBJ2-3; no check of the table's D call, TRBD2, against the DNA was made. TRBV7-5 is flagged as a pseudogene. The CDR3 sequence is 9 residues long. CDR3 protein: CASSFLQYF. CDR3 in DNA: TGTGCCAGCAGCTTCCTGCAGTATTTT.

The CDR3 region is CASSPADGPQYF. The CDR3 region has the DNA TGTGCCAGCAGCCCAGCCGATGGGCCGCAGTATTTT. J is TRBJ2-3 and V is TRBV14; no reliable D call. Germline loops: CDR1 SGHDN, CDR2 FVKESK. With 4 bases removed from V and 10 bases from J, the gap between germline ends came to 12 bases. The CDR3 runs to 12 residues.

V and J are TRBV7-8 and TRBJ2-3; TRBD2 agrees at 12 bases. From germline, CDR1 is SGHVS and CDR2 FQNEAQ. This CDR3 spans 17 amino acids. Germline trimming cut 2 bases from V and 4 bases from J; bases unmatched to any gene: 7. The CDR3 nucleotides read TGTGCCAGCAGCTTACCGGCTAGCGGGGGGGCCCCAGATACGCAGTATTTT. Translated: CASSLPASGGAPDTQYF.